This TCR beta chain is from a study of blood T cell repertoires in COVID-19. CDR3 size: 18 residues. V gave up 0 bases and J gave up 3 bases; unmatched junction bases: 11. Germline-derived CDR1 and CDR2 are SGHRS and YFSETQ. Clones were sequenced by immunoSEQ multiplex PCR, and TCRdb holds only the in-frame ones, with some missing. This sample carries just over 250,000 clones, around nine tenths of them seen once, and the ten largest clones take approximately 9.8%. This sequence originates from a man aged 35 to 55 who had recovered from COVID-19. Sequencing was carried out using peripheral blood. The V gene is TRBV5-1, the J gene TRBJ2-7; 11 bases align to TRBD2. CDR3 sequence (DNA): TGCGCCAGCAGCTTGGTTCCAAGCGGAACTAGCGGGAGCTACGAGCAGTACTTC. It is translated as CASSLVPSGTSGSYEQYF.